Shown below are 19 T cell receptor beta chains from a single sample sequenced in a study of post-analysis software for immune sequencing data. No antigens are known for them. cDNA libraries of TCR beta carried unique molecular identifiers. TCRdb analysed the PCR reads with MiXCR anew, one entry per CDR3 protein. This sample has hundreds of thousands of distinct CDR3 sequences, with over 45% found just once. The study, taken as a whole, reports: Included in a set of roughly five TRBV segments more frequent in patients than controls were TRBV5-6, TRBV5-1 and TRBV20-1.

The material sequenced was blood. These receptors originate from a girl aged 2 to 9 with multiple sclerosis.

This clonotype appeared many times. The chain uses TRBV20-1 and TRBJ2-7, with D perhaps matching TRBD1 (5 bases). Germline V CDR1 and CDR2: DFQATT, SNEGSKA (reference sequence). Trimming removed 2 bases at V and 3 bases at J, with 5 bases between. This CDR3 spans 11 amino acids. The CDR3 sequence is CSARQGYEQYF. Here the CDR3 DNA reads TGCAGTGCTAGACAGGGCTACGAGCAGTACTTC.

This clonotype has a single count. This chain uses TRBV21-1 with TRBJ2-7; the listed D gene, TRBD2, was not tested against the DNA. The end of the DNA fits TRBJ2-5 better, so the J call may be wrong. TRBV21-1 is labeled a pseudogene. CDR3 length equals 13 residues. Written as DNA, the CDR3 is TGTGCCAGCAGCAATTCTAGCGGAAAGACCCAGTACTTC. Its translation: CASSNSSGKTQYF.

This chain links TRBV7-2 with TRBJ2-7, with TRBD1 matching 8 bases. The DNA matches TRBJ2-5 better at its end, which makes the J call doubtful. The CDR3 has 14 amino acids. The germline CDR1 and CDR2 sequences are SGHTA and FQGNSA. The CDR3 protein is CASSSRQGSETQYF. DNA of the CDR3: TGTGCCAGCAGCTCCAGACAGGGGTCAGAGACCCAGTACTTC.

The genes are TRBV28 and TRBJ2-3; no firm D call. The CDR3 has 12 residues. Between the trimmed V and J ends, which lost 7 bases and 2 bases, there was a span of 7 bases. The germline gives CDR1 MDHEN, CDR2 SYDVKM. The CDR3, as DNA: TGTGCCAGCACCGGGTACACAGATACGCAGTATTTT. Its protein product is CASTGYTDTQYF.

This sequence joins TRBV6-1 and TRBJ1-1; TRBD1 aligns across 7 bases. The ends lost 7 bases at V and 0 bases at J; junction bases unmatched: 11. Germline-derived CDR1 and CDR2 are MNHNS and SASEGT. The CDR3 covers 16 residues. CDR3 region: CASKPRDRIMNTEAFF. The CDR3 DNA sequence: TGTGCCAGCAAACCGAGGGACAGAATAATGAACACTGAAGCTTTCTTT.

The chain combines TRBV7-2 with TRBJ1-4; TRBD1 is a possible D gene (5 bases). V was shortened by 3 bases and J by 14 bases, with 16 bases between the two germline ends. The germline V gene encodes CDR1 SGHTA and CDR2 FQGNSA. This CDR3 has 13 amino acids. CDR3 sequence: CASSLGPREELFF. The DNA for the CDR3 is TGTGCCAGCAGCTTGGGGCCAAGGGAAGAGCTGTTTTTT.

This clonotype was counted once. The chain employs TRBV29-1 and TRBJ2-5; 8 bases fit TRBD1. Trimming removed 1 base from V and 5 bases from J; junction bases left unmatched: 6. The CDR3 has 14 amino acids. Germline CDR1 reads SQVTM; CDR2 reads ANQGSEA. The CDR3, as DNA: TGCAGCGTTGAAGGAGGCAGGGGGCGGGAGACCCAGTACTTC. Translated, it gives CSVEGGRGRETQYF. The complete variable domain, with remaining parts taken from reference TRBV29-1 and TRBJ2-5, reads SAVISQKPSRDICQRGTSLTIQCQVDSQVTMMFWYRQQPGQSLTLIATANQGSEATYESGFVIDKFPISRPNLTFSTLTVSNMSPEDSSIYLCSVEGGRGRETQYFGPGTRLLVL.

The J gene is TRBJ2-1, the V gene TRBV5-1; 12 bases match TRBD2. The trim removed 7 bases at V and 6 bases at J, leaving 23 bases unmatched. Germline CDR1 reads SGHRS; CDR2 reads YFSETQ. There are 20 residues in the CDR3. The CDR3 region has the DNA TGCGCCAGCCAACCTGAGGGACTAGCGGGCCCCCCCGGGCATGGCAATGAGCAGTTCTTC. This sequence encodes CASQPEGLAGPPGHGNEQFF.

This chain joins TRBV28 and TRBJ1-2; D is unresolved. Deletions cut 5 bases from V and 4 bases from J, with 11 bases between. The CDR3 spans 13 residues. Germline lookup yields CDR1 MDHEN and CDR2 SYDVKM. CDR3 region: CASSLPGPYGYTF. The CDR3 DNA reads TGTGCCAGCAGTCTCCCAGGCCCCTATGGCTACACCTTC.

This clonotype appeared a few times. This chain joins TRBV27 and TRBJ1-2; 8 positions agree with TRBD1. V lost 3 bases and J lost 3; bases outside the gene matches: 6. Germline lookup yields CDR1 MNHEY and CDR2 SMNVEV (reference sequence). The CDR3 totals 15 residues. CDR3 protein: CASSFGQGRHYGYTF. The DNA of the CDR3 is TGTGCCAGCAGTTTTGGACAGGGAAGGCACTATGGCTACACCTTC.

The chain employs TRBV20-1 and TRBJ2-4, with 7 bases lining up with TRBD2. Germline V gene sequence: CDR1 DFQATT, CDR2 SNEGSKA (reference sequence). The V and J ends lost 0 bases and 13 bases, in that order; junction bases with no gene match: 15. The CDR3 is 15 amino acids. The DNA for the CDR3 is TGCAGTGCTAGAGATTCCGAGGGGAGGGGCTGGGAGCAGTACTTC. Translation: CSARDSEGRGWEQYF.

The V call is TRBV10-3, the J call TRBJ2-7; D remains unclear. Germline V gene sequence: CDR1 ENHRY, CDR2 SYGVKD. The CDR3 totals 12 residues. Trimming cost V 5 bases and J 3 bases, with 8 bases left between them. The CDR3 DNA is TGTGCCATCAGTTCGACGAACTACGAGCAGTACTTC. Its protein is CAISSTNYEQYF.

The sample holds a few counts of this clonotype. V gene TRBV11-1 combines with J gene TRBJ2-3; 14 nucleotides line up with TRBD2. Trimming at V came to 1 base and at J to 2 bases, leaving 17 bases not matched to a gene. This CDR3 region has 22 residues. Germline assignment: CDR1 SGHAT and CDR2 FQDESV (reference sequence). CDR3 loop: CASSLERGTSGSSRTYTDTQYF. In DNA, the CDR3 is TGTGCCAGCAGCTTAGAGCGTGGGACTAGCGGGAGCTCAAGGACATACACAGATACGCAGTATTTT.

This clonotype has more than one count but fewer than ten. The J gene is TRBJ2-5, the V gene TRBV20-1; 9 bases align to TRBD2. The V gene's germline CDR1 is DFQATT and CDR2 SNEGSKA (reference sequence). J was trimmed by 4 bases and V by 6 bases; bases with no gene match: 3. The CDR3 is 12 amino acids. CDR3 loop: CSAPGLAETQYF. Here the CDR3 DNA reads TGCAGTGCGCCGGGACTAGCAGAGACCCAGTACTTC.

The chain carries TRBV12-3 or TRBV12-4 and TRBJ2-1; tentative D call: TRBD2 (6 bases). Between the trimmed V and J ends, which lost 5 bases and 1 base, there was a span of 18 bases. There are 17 residues in the CDR3. The CDR3 sequence: CASSLATGEGSYNEQFF. For the CDR3, the DNA is TGTGCCAGCAGTCTTGCCACGGGAGAGGGATCCTACAATGAGCAGTTCTTC.

The chain employs TRBV7-2 and TRBJ2-1, with 7 bases that match TRBD1. CDR3 length: 16 amino acids. V shed 1 base and J 7 bases; nucleotides not matched to a gene: 10. Germline CDR1 SGHTA, CDR2 FQGNSA. CDR3 nucleotides: TGTGCCAGCAGCTTAGGGGTAGGGGGCTACGGTAATGAGCAGTTCTTC. The encoded protein is CASSLGVGGYGNEQFF.

This clonotype appeared a few times. The CDR3 coding sequence is TGTGCCAGCAGTTTCCGGGGGACAGGATTCGCAGATACGCAGTATTTT. It encodes CASSFRGTGFADTQYF. The rearrangement joins TRBV12-3 or TRBV12-4 to TRBJ2-3, with TRBD1 identical over 8 bases. This CDR3 contains 16 residues. The V gene end was trimmed by 3 bases and the J gene end by 4 bases; junction bases not matched to a gene: 9.

The chain joins TRBV3-1 to TRBJ2-1, with TRBD1 matching over 10 bases. V shed 3 bases and J 4 bases; nucleotides not matched to a gene: 3. Germline CDR1 is LGHDT and CDR2 is YNNKEL (reference sequence). This CDR3 comprises 15 residues. CDR3 residues: CASSQGTGVYNEQFF. The CDR3 DNA sequence: TGTGCCAGCAGCCAGGGGACAGGGGTTTACAATGAGCAGTTCTTC.

The rearrangement uses TRBV20-1 and TRBJ2-1, with TRBD2 identical over 13 bases. This CDR3 is 15 amino acids long. Germline lookup yields CDR1 DFQATT and CDR2 SNEGSKA (reference sequence). V shed 4 bases, J shed 5 bases, and the junction held 5 bases outside the gene matches. The CDR3 DNA sequence: TGCAGTGCTACCATACTAGCGGGAGGGGACAATGAGCAGTTCTTC. Protein product: CSATILAGGDNEQFF.